The clone carrying this T cell receptor (beta chain) is medium-sized (0.01 to 0.1%) in the sample. Time point meaning: sample taken at primary tumor resection. The sample originates from a study of spatial heterogeneity in lung cancer. Trimming removed 6 bases from V and 4 bases from J, with 15 bases in between. The germline gives CDR1 ENHRY, CDR2 SYGVKD. This CDR3 spans 14 amino acids. Each CDR3 protein gets one entry after TCRdb re-called the 5' RACE reads with MiXCR. The sample contains 24,000 or so distinct CDR3 sequences, roughly 7% of which appear only once. V and J are TRBV10-3 and TRBJ2-5, with D perhaps matching TRBD2 (6 bases). This specimen was PBMCs, taken at surgery. This clonotype originated in a male donor with early-stage non-small cell lung cancer. As DNA, the CDR3 is TGTGCCATCAGGGCGGGGACCATAGGAGAGACCCAGTACTTC. Protein sequence: CAIRAGTIGETQYF.